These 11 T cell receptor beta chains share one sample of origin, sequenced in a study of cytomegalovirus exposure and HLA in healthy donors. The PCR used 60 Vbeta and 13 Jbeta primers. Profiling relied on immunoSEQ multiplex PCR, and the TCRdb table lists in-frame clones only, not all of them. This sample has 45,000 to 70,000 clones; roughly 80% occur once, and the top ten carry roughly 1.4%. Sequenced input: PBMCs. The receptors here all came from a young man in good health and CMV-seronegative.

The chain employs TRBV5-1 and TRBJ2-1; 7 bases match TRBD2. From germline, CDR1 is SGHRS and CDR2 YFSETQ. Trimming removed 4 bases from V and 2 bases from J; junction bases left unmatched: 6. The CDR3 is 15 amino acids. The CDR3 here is CASSSASGTYNEQFF. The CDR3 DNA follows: TGCGCCAGCAGCAGTGCTAGCGGCACCTACAATGAGCAGTTCTTC.

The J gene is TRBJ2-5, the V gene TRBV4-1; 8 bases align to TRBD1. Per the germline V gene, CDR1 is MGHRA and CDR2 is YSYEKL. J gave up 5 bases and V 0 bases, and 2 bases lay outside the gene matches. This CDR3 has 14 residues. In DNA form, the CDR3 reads TGCGCCAGCAGCCAAGAAACAGGGGGTGAGACCCAGTACTTC. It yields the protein CASSQETGGETQYF.

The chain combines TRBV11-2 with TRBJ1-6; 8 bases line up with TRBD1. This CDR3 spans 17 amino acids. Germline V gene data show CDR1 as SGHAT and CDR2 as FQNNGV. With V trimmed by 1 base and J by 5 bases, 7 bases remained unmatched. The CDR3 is CASSLVRQGPNNSPLHF. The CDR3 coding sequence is TGTGCCAGCAGCTTAGTCCGACAGGGGCCGAATAATTCACCCCTCCACTTT.

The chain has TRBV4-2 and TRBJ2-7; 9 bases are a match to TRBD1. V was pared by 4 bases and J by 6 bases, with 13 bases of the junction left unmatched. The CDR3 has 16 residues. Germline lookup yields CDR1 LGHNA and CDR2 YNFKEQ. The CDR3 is CASSRNTGQGPGEQYF. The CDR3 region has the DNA TGTGCCAGCAGCCGCAACACCGGACAGGGGCCTGGCGAGCAGTACTTC.

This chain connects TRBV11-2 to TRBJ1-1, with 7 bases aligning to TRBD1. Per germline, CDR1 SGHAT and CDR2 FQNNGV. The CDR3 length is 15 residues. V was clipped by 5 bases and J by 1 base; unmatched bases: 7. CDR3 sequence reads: CASSLTGQSNTEAFF. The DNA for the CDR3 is TGTGCCAGCAGCCTTACGGGACAGTCGAACACTGAAGCTTTCTTT.

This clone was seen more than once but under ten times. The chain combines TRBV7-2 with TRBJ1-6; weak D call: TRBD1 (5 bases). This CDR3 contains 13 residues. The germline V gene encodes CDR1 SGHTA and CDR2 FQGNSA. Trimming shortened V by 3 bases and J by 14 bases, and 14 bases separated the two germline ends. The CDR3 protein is CASSLGPNSALHF. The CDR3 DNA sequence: TGTGCCAGCAGCTTGGGGCCGAACTCGGCCCTCCACTTT.

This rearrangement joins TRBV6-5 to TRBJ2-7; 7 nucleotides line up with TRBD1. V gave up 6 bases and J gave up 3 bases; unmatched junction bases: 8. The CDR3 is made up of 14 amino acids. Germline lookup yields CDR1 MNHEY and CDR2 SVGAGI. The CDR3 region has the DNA TGTGCCAGCAGACGGGACAGCCTTGACTACGAGCAGTACTTC. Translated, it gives CASRRDSLDYEQYF.

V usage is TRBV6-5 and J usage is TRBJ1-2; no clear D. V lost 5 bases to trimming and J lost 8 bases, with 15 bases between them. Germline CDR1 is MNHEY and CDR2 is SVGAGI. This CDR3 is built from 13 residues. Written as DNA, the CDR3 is TGTGCCAGCAGTCTTAGTCCGTCTTGGGGCTACACCTTC. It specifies CASSLSPSWGYTF.

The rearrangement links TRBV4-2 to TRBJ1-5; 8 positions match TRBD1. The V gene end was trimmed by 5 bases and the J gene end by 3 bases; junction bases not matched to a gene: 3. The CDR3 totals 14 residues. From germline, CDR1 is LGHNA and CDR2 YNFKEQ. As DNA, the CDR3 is TGTGCCAGCAGCAGGACAGGGCCCAATCAGCCCCAGCATTTT. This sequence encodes CASSRTGPNQPQHF.

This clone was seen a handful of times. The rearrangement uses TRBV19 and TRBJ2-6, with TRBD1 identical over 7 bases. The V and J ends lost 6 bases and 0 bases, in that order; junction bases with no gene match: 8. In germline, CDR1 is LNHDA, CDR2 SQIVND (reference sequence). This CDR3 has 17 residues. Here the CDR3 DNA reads TGTGCCAGTAGAAATACAGGGGTGGACTCTGGGGCCAACGTCCTGACTTTC. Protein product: CASRNTGVDSGANVLTF.

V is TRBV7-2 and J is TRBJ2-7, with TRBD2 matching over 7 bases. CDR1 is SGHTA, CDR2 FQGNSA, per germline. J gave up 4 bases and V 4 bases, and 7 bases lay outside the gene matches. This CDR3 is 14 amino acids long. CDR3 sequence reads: CASSSDQLAYEQYF. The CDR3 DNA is TGTGCCAGCAGCTCTGACCAACTAGCGTACGAGCAGTACTTC.